A single sample is the source of the 11 T cell receptor beta chains below, sequenced in a study of PD-1 blockade in classical Hodgkin lymphoma. Every patient experienced relapse after autologous stem cell transplantation, and brentuximab vedotin exposure varied. Generated by immunoSEQ multiplex PCR, the TCRdb table keeps only in-frame clones and is missing some. The sample shows about 110,000 clones, 89% of them seen only once. The source was peripheral blood mononuclear cells (PBMCs), collected before the second cycle of nivolumab. All receptors come from a human donor with classical Hodgkin lymphoma.

This clone has only one observation. This chain joins TRBV28 and TRBJ1-1; 8 bases agree with TRBD1. CDR1 is MDHEN, CDR2 SYDVKM, per germline. J was trimmed by 2 bases and V by 7 bases; bases with no gene match: 21. The CDR3 contains 19 residues. CDR3 in amino acids: CASKPRTLDRGGPNTEAFF. The CDR3 coding sequence is TGTGCCAGCAAACCTCGGACCCTCGACAGGGGCGGTCCCAACACTGAAGCTTTCTTT.

The CDR3 DNA is TGCGCCAGCAGCCAAGGCCCCCCGGGGGGGCGCGGCTACGAGCAGTACTTC. This translates into CASSQGPPGGRGYEQYF. This chain uses TRBV4-1 with TRBJ2-7; 8 bases map to TRBD2. The V gene's germline CDR1 is MGHRA and CDR2 YSYEKL. V was pared by 1 base and J by 3 bases, with 11 bases of the junction left unmatched. The CDR3 is 17 amino acids.

The rearrangement joins TRBV6-1 to TRBJ1-1; D not certain. This CDR3 contains 11 residues. In germline, CDR1 is MNHNS, CDR2 SASEGT. Trimming pared 7 bases from V and 11 bases from J, leaving 14 bases between. The CDR3 nucleotides are TGTGCCAGCATGAGGGAGATGATGGCTTTCTTT. It translates to CASMREMMAFF.

A few counts support this clone. The chain carries TRBV7-2 and TRBJ2-2; 9 bases are a match to TRBD1. J gave up 5 bases and V 6 bases, and 4 bases lay outside the gene matches. This CDR3 contains 14 residues. CDR1 SGHTA and CDR2 FQGNSA come from the germline V gene. The CDR3 loop reads CASRNRGRTGELFF. In DNA form, the CDR3 reads TGTGCCAGCAGGAACAGGGGGCGGACCGGGGAGCTGTTTTTT.

V usage is TRBV27 and J usage is TRBJ2-5; possibly TRBD2 for D (6 bases). The CDR3 extends over 16 amino acids. The germline V gene has CDR1 MNHEY and CDR2 SMNVEV (reference sequence). Trimming removed 6 bases at V and 5 bases at J, with 22 bases between. The DNA for the CDR3 is TGTGCCAGCAGGCCCTCTAGCGACCACCGCCGGGAGACCCAGTACTTC. This encodes CASRPSSDHRRETQYF.

The chain employs TRBV11-2 and TRBJ2-7; 9 nucleotides match TRBD1. CDR3 size: 15 residues. Germline V CDR1 and CDR2: SGHAT, FQNNGV. V shed 4 bases, J shed 2 bases, and the junction held 6 bases outside the gene matches. CDR3 DNA: TGTGCCAGCAGCTCAGGACAGGGGCCTACCTACGAGCAGTACTTC. Protein sequence: CASSSGQGPTYEQYF.

The chain uses TRBV5-1 and TRBJ1-1; no clear D gene. The CDR3 runs 15 residues. The ends were cut back, 4 bases at V and 5 bases at J, with 18 bases in the middle. Looked up from germline, CDR1 is SGHRS and CDR2 is YFSETQ. CDR3 sequence: CASSPGIPSGTEAFF. CDR3 coding DNA: TGCGCCAGCAGCCCCGGGATTCCTTCGGGGACTGAAGCTTTCTTT.

This rearrangement joins TRBV5-8 to TRBJ2-1; D uncertain. Trimming took off 4 bases at V and 15 bases at J, with 5 bases between the two ends. This CDR3 region has 8 residues. Germline CDR1 is SGHTS and CDR2 is YDEGEE. CDR3 bases: TGTGCCAGCAGCGAGTGGTTCTTC. It is translated as CASSEWFF.

This clone appeared a single time. This chain joins TRBV18 and TRBJ2-7; tentatively, D is TRBD2 (6 bases). V lost 1 base to trimming and J lost 0 bases, with 10 bases between them. CDR1 KGHSH and CDR2 LQKENI come from the germline V gene. The CDR3 extends over 15 amino acids. The CDR3 loop reads CASSPLAASSYEQYF. DNA of the CDR3: TGTGCCAGCTCACCACTAGCGGCTAGCTCCTACGAGCAGTACTTC.

The genes are TRBV5-5 and TRBJ1-5; unclear D gene. The V gene's germline CDR1 is SGHKS and CDR2 YYEKEE (reference sequence). The V and J ends lost 4 bases and 1 base respectively, with 15 bases between them. CDR3 length: 16 residues. The CDR3 nucleotides read TGTGCCAGCAGCCAAGGGCAGGTTGGAAGCAATCAGCCCCAGCATTTT. Protein product: CASSQGQVGSNQPQHF.

The rearrangement joins TRBV19 to TRBJ2-2, with D perhaps TRBD2 (6 bases). From germline, CDR1 is LNHDA and CDR2 SQIVND (reference sequence). There are 15 residues in the CDR3. Trimming pared 3 bases from V and 1 base from J, leaving 9 bases between. For the CDR3, the DNA is TGTGCCAGTAGTATTTTTAGCGGGAACACCGGGGAGCTGTTTTTT. Translated, it gives CASSIFSGNTGELFF. The variable domain in full, with the rest retrieved from reference TRBV19 and TRBJ2-2, is DGGITQSPKYLFRKEGQNVTLSCEQNLNHDAMYWYRQDPGQGLRLIYYSQIVNDFQKGDIAEGYSVSREKKESFPLTVTSAQKNPTAFYLCASSIFSGNTGELFFGEGSRLTVL.